This TCR beta chain was identified during a study of T cell responses to AZD1222 COVID-19 vaccine. TCRdb's table, derived via immunoSEQ multiplex PCR, lists solely in-frame clones and lacks some. The sample holds some 90,000 clones; around nine tenths are singletons and the top ten take approximately 2.5%. The CDR3 length is 13 residues. Germline V gene lookup returns CDR1 MDHEN and CDR2 SYDVKM. The junction had 5 bases not matched to a gene; V was cut back by 4 bases and J by 6 bases. As concerns this clone: Its specificity is not known.

Study results and caveats: Seropositivity was recorded at baseline in only 6 or 7 AZD1222 recipients.

The chain recombines TRBV28 with TRBJ2-7, with 8 bases aligning to TRBD1. The sample was peripheral blood, taken on day 0 of AZD1222 vaccination. This receptor was taken from an adult in good health. The CDR3 sequence is CASSSADRGEQYF. The CDR3, as DNA: TGTGCCAGCAGTTCCGCCGACAGGGGCGAGCAGTACTTC.